This TCR beta chain was sequenced during a study of T cells after somatic rescue of genetic block. TCRdb's table, derived via immunoSEQ multiplex PCR, lists solely in-frame clones and lacks some. The repertoire holds 65,000 to 70,000 clones, approximately 90% seen once, with 2.9% in the top ten. Trimming at V came to 5 bases and at J to 1 base, leaving 7 bases not matched to a gene. The CDR3 has 16 residues. Per germline, CDR1 WNHNN and CDR2 SYGVQD (reference sequence). The V and J genes are TRBV10-1 and TRBJ2-2, with 7 bases matching TRBD2. Sequenced material: peripheral blood mononuclear cells (PBMCs). The source is a man in his forties. Written as DNA, the CDR3 is TGCGCCAGCAGTCAAGCGGGGAGATGGAACACCGGGGAGCTGTTTTTT. It yields the protein CASSQAGRWNTGELFF.